A selection of T cell receptor beta chains follows, all from one sample in a study of blood T cell repertoires in COVID-19. Assay used: immunoSEQ multiplex PCR; TCRdb lists only in-frame clones, some missing. The data contain some 130,000 clones, more than 80% of them singletons. The specimen was PBMCs or T cells enriched from blood (not recorded which). The receptors were gathered from a man aged 50-60 years who had recovered from COVID-19. CDR3s include the opening cysteine and the closing phenylalanine or tryptophan. D genes are given only for firm matches. A row's size may be missing; if present it is once, few, many or a size class.

d_call	v_call	j_call	clone_size	cdr3_aa	cdr3_nt
-	TRBV11-1	TRBJ2-5	-	CASSFREGETQYF	TGTGCCAGCAGCTTCAGGGAAGGAGAGACCCAGTACTTC
-	TRBV18	TRBJ1-1	-	CASSPYRDVSLNTEAFF	TGTGCCAGCTCACCGTACAGGGACGTCAGCCTGAACACTGAAGCTTTCTTT
-	TRBV25-1	TRBJ1-1	-	CASSEWGDLNTEAFF	TGTGCCAGCAGTGAATGGGGAGACCTGAACACTGAAGCTTTCTTT
-	TRBV28	TRBJ1-2	once	CASSLSMYGYTF	TGTGCCAGCAGTTTATCTATGTATGGCTACACCTTC
TRBD1	TRBV28	TRBJ2-3	once	CAGGTGVQYF	TGTGCCGGGGGGACAGGCGTGCAGTATTTT
TRBD1	TRBV18	TRBJ1-1	-	CASSKAGGAVTEAFF	TGTGCCAGCTCAAAAGCAGGGGGCGCGGTCACTGAAGCTTTCTTT
-	TRBV7-2	TRBJ2-2	-	CASSLVPVNTGELFF	TGTGCCAGCAGCTTAGTTCCGGTGAACACCGGGGAGCTGTTTTTT
TRBD2	TRBV5-4	TRBJ2-4	-	CASSSGASGGIQYF	TGTGCCAGCAGCTCCGGGGCTAGCGGCGGCATTCAGTACTTC
TRBD1	TRBV24-1	TRBJ1-5	-	CATSDAGTGSNQPQHF	TGTGCCACCAGTGATGCCGGGACAGGGAGCAATCAGCCCCAGCATTTT
-	TRBV19	TRBJ2-6	-	CASGGYWPGANVLTF	TGTGCCAGTGGAGGGTATTGGCCTGGGGCCAACGTCCTGACTTTC
-	TRBV27	TRBJ1-1	-	CASSLSPTWNTEAFF	TGTGCCAGCAGTTTATCCCCCACTTGGAACACTGAAGCTTTCTTT
-	TRBV12-5	TRBJ2-5	few	CASGVTGGETQYF	TGTGCTAGTGGTGTGACGGGTGGGGAGACCCAGTACTTC
TRBD2	TRBV11-2	TRBJ2-3	-	CASSARDYQTYTDTQYF	TGTGCCAGCAGCGCCCGGGACTACCAAACCTACACAGATACGCAGTATTTT
-	TRBV12-3/TRBV12-4	TRBJ2-3	-	CASKLTDTQYF	TGTGCCAGCAAGCTTACAGATACGCAGTATTTT
TRBD2	TRBV5-4	TRBJ2-3	-	CASSRGLAGVTDTQYF	TGTGCCAGCAGCCGGGGACTAGCGGGGGTCACAGATACGCAGTATTTT
TRBD1	TRBV3-1/TRBV3-2	TRBJ1-1	-	CASSPSQGARTEAFF	TGTGCCAGCAGCCCTTCACAGGGGGCGCGGACTGAAGCTTTCTTT
TRBD2	TRBV7-9	TRBJ2-2	once	CASSPRSGRGTGELFF	TGTGCCAGCAGCCCGAGAAGCGGGAGGGGCACCGGGGAGCTGTTTTTT
-	TRBV19	TRBJ2-3	-	CASSIDSNGYTDTQYF	TGTGCCAGTAGTATAGATTCGAACGGTTACACAGATACGCAGTATTTT
TRBD1	TRBV7-9	TRBJ1-6	-	CASSLAAGGNSPLHF	TGTGCCAGCAGCCTTGCCGCAGGGGGTAATTCACCCCTCCACTTT
TRBD1	TRBV11-2	TRBJ1-2	-	CASSPGTGAYGYTF	TGTGCCAGCAGCCCAGGGACAGGGGCCTATGGCTACACCTTC
TRBD1	TRBV6-2/TRBV6-3	TRBJ2-5	-	CASSPRSQGARETQYF	TGTGCCAGCAGTCCGCGGTCACAGGGGGCTCGAGAGACCCAGTACTTC
-	TRBV5-4	TRBJ2-1	-	CASSLRGLSSYNEQFF	TGTGCCAGCAGCTTGCGCGGGTTGAGCTCCTACAATGAGCAGTTCTTC
TRBD1	TRBV28	TRBJ1-2	-	CASSFPEQGADNGYTF	TGTGCCAGCAGTTTCCCCGAACAGGGGGCAGACAATGGCTACACCTTC
TRBD2	TRBV19	TRBJ2-1	-	CATNELAGGNEQFF	TGTGCCACCAACGAACTAGCGGGAGGGAATGAGCAGTTCTTC
TRBD1	TRBV4-2	TRBJ2-5	-	CASTISGQGQEIQYF	TGTGCCAGCACCATTTCCGGACAGGGACAAGAGATCCAGTACTTC
-	TRBV5-1	TRBJ1-1	-	CASSSGGGYTEAFF	TGCGCCAGCAGCTCGGGTGGAGGGTACACTGAAGCTTTCTTT
TRBD2	TRBV7-3	TRBJ2-3	-	CASSSPPGTSPSTDTQYF	TGTGCCAGCAGCTCCCCCCCGGGGACTAGCCCTAGCACAGATACGCAGTATTTT
-	TRBV28	TRBJ1-2	-	CASSLFTQAIYGYTF	TGTGCCAGCAGTTTATTTACTCAAGCCATATATGGCTACACCTTC
-	TRBV28	TRBJ1-1	once	CASISGITEAFF	TGTGCCAGCATTTCAGGGATTACTGAAGCTTTCTTT
-	TRBV20-1	TRBJ2-5	-	CSASPATGGQTQYF	TGCAGTGCTAGTCCGGCCACAGGTGGGCAGACCCAGTACTTC
TRBD2	TRBV5-4	TRBJ2-7	-	CASSSASSGSFYEQYF	TGTGCCAGCAGTTCAGCCTCTAGCGGGAGCTTCTACGAGCAGTACTTC
-	TRBV7-2	TRBJ1-4	-	CASSFAGFNEKLFF	TGTGCCAGCAGCTTCGCGGGTTTTAATGAAAAACTGTTTTTT
-	TRBV4-3	TRBJ1-6	few	CASSQDYSWGSISYNSPLHF	TGCGCCAGCAGCCAAGACTATTCCTGGGGCTCGATCTCCTATAATTCACCCCTCCACTTT
-	TRBV6-5	TRBJ1-1	-	CASSYSFFQGEAFF	TGTGCCAGCAGTTACTCTTTCTTCCAGGGGGAAGCTTTCTTT
-	TRBV28	TRBJ1-3	-	CATASGNTIYF	TGTGCCACCGCGTCTGGAAACACCATATATTTT
TRBD2	TRBV4-2	TRBJ2-5	-	CASSSGTSQLLQETQYF	TGTGCCAGCAGCTCGGGGACTAGCCAACTCCTCCAAGAGACCCAGTACTTC
-	TRBV15	TRBJ1-1	few	CATSRDLGEGNTEAFF	TGTGCCACCAGCAGAGACCTGGGGGAGGGTAACACTGAAGCTTTCTTT
TRBD1	TRBV4-3	TRBJ1-5	-	CASSQWDSSNQPQHF	TGCGCCAGCAGCCAGTGGGACAGTAGCAATCAGCCCCAGCATTTT
-	TRBV25-1	TRBJ1-1	-	CATTPFGQGTEAFF	TGTGCCACTACACCTTTTGGTCAGGGCACTGAAGCTTTCTTT